What follows are 4 T cell receptor beta chains derived from one specimen sequenced in a study of blood T cell repertoires in COVID-19. Sequencing used immunoSEQ multiplex PCR; TCRdb keeps in-frame clones, though not all of them. The table shows 55,000 to 65,000 clones, with around 88% occurring only once. Sequenced input: peripheral blood. The receptors shown here come from a man in his sixties with acute or convalescent COVID-19.

The chain carries TRBV7-6 and TRBJ2-6; TRBD1 matches 7 bases. V lost 0 bases and J lost 0; bases outside the gene matches: 5. Germline V gene lookup returns CDR1 SGHVS and CDR2 FNYEAQ. The CDR3 has 18 amino acids. As DNA, the CDR3 is TGTGCCAGCAGCTTAGCCAGGACAGGCAGCTCTGGGGCCAACGTCCTGACTTTC. This encodes CASSLARTGSSGANVLTF.

V gene TRBV10-3 combines with J gene TRBJ1-4; tentative D call: TRBD1 (5 bases). V was cut by 2 bases and J by 8 bases, with 18 bases left in between. CDR1 ENHRY and CDR2 SYGVKD come from the germline V gene. CDR3 length: 16 amino acids. CDR3 DNA sequence: TGTGCCATCAGTGAGAGGGGCGCCGGGGGGTTCGAAAAACTGTTTTTT. This gives the protein CAISERGAGGFEKLFF.

The chain carries TRBV3-1 (or the pseudogene TRBV3-2) and TRBJ1-4, with 7 bases matching TRBD1. Trimming removed 6 bases from V and 7 bases from J; junction bases left unmatched: 8. The germline V gene has CDR1 LGHDT and CDR2 YNNKEL (reference sequence). The CDR3 is 14 residues long. Here the CDR3 DNA reads TGTGCCAGCAGTCAGCAGGGGGTGACTGAAAAACTGTTTTTT. Its protein product is CASSQQGVTEKLFF.

The genes are TRBV29-1 and TRBJ1-3, with 7 bases aligning to TRBD1. J gave up 8 bases and V 2 bases, and 3 bases lay outside the gene matches. CDR1 is SQVTM, CDR2 ANQGSEA, per germline. The CDR3 is 12 amino acids. Here the CDR3 reads CSVEKQGDTIYF. The CDR3 DNA reads as TGCAGCGTTGAAAAGCAGGGGGACACCATATATTTT.